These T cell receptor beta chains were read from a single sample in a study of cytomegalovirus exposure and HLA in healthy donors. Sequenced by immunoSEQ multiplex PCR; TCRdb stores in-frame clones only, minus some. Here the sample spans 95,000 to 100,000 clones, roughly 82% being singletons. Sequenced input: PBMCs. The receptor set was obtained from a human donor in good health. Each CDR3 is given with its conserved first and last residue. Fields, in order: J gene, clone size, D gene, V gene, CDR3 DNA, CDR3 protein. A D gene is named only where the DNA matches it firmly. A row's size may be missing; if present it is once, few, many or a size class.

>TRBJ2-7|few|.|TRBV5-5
TGTGCCAGCAGCTTACTGACAGGACCGTTCTACGAGCAGTACTTC
CASSLLTGPFYEQYF
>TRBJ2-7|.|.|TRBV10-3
TGTGCCACCCGCCCCGGGACTGCCCCCTACGAGCAGTACTTC
CATRPGTAPYEQYF
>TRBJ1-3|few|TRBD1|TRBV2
TGTGCCAGCTGGGAGGGACAGGTCAACACCATATATTTT
CASWEGQVNTIYF
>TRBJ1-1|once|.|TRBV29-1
TGCAGCGTTGTTTCCGGGAATGAAGCTTTCTTT
CSVVSGNEAFF
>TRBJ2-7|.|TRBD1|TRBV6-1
TGTGCCAGCAGCCCCCGGGACAGTGGAACTTACGAGCAGTACTTC
CASSPRDSGTYEQYF
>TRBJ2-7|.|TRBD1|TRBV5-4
TGTGCCAGCAGCCCAACCTCCGGGACAGGGGTTTACGAGCAGTACTTC
CASSPTSGTGVYEQYF
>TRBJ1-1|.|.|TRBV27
TGTGCCAGCAGAAGATTTGGGGGCATGAACACTGAAGCTTTCTTT
CASRRFGGMNTEAFF
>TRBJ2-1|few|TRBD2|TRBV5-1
TGCGCCAGCAGCTTGGAGGGCGGGAGCTCCTACAATGAGCAGTTCTTC
CASSLEGGSSYNEQFF
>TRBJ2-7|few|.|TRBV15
TGTGCCACCAGCTCGAGATCGATAGTAAACGAGCAGTACTTC
CATSSRSIVNEQYF
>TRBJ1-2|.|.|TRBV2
TGTGCCAGCAGCCCTGGGGACAACTCGGGAGGCTACACCTTC
CASSPGDNSGGYTF
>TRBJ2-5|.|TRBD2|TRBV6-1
TGTGCCAGTCGTGGGGCTAGCGGGTACCAAGAGACCCAGTACTTC
CASRGASGYQETQYF
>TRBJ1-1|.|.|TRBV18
TGTGCCAGCTCACCAGCGGAAATGAACACTGAAGCTTTCTTT
CASSPAEMNTEAFF
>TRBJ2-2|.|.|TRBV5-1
TGCGCCAGCTCCCCTGGGGCAGGGGTCGGGGAGCTGTTTTTT
CASSPGAGVGELFF
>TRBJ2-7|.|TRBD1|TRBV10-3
TGTGCCGCTAGGACAGGGAATAACGAGCAGTACTTC
CAARTGNNEQYF
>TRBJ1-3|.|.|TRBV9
TGTGCCAGCAGCTTGGACAGTCCCCGCTCTGGAAACACCATATATTTT
CASSLDSPRSGNTIYF
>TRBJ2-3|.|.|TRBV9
TGTGCCAGCTCCCCCAGCGTCTACACAGATACGCAGTATTTT
CASSPSVYTDTQYF
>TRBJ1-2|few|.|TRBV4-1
TGCGCCAGCAGCCTAGGACTGATGGGCGACTATGGCTACACCTTC
CASSLGLMGDYGYTF
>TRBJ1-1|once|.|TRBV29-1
TGCAGCGTTGAAAAGGTGGGGGCAACTGAAGCTTTCTTT
CSVEKVGATEAFF
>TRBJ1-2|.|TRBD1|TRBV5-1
TGCGCCAGCAGCTCCGGACAGGAATATGGCTACACCTTC
CASSSGQEYGYTF
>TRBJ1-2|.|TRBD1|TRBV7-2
TGTGCCAGCAGCTCACCCGGGACAGATTTCTATGGCTACACCTTC
CASSSPGTDFYGYTF
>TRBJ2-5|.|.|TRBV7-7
TGTGCCAGCAGCTTAATGTCGGACAAGGAGACCCAGTACTTC
CASSLMSDKETQYF
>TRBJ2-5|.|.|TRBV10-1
TGCGCCACCCCTCGACAGGCGTTGGAGACCCAGTACTTC
CATPRQALETQYF
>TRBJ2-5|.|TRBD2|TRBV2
TGTGCCAGCAGCGAGACTAGCGCCAATCAGGGGACCCAGTACTTC
CASSETSANQGTQYF
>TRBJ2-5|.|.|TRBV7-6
TGTGCCAGCAGCTTAAGCGGGCCCCGAGAGACCCAGTACTTC
CASSLSGPRETQYF
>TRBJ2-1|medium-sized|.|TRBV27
TGTGCCAGCAGCCTTATCGGGGAGGAGCAGTTCTTC
CASSLIGEEQFF
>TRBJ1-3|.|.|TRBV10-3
TGTGCCATCAGTGACAGGCTAACAATTCGAAGAAACACCATATATTTT
CAISDRLTIRRNTIYF
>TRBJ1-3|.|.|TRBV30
TGTGCCTGGAGTGTTCCTGGCAAAGCTGGAAACACCATATATTTT
CAWSVPGKAGNTIYF